This TCR beta chain was captured in a study of T cell changes during pregnancy in multiple sclerosis. Trimming took off 2 bases at V and 6 bases at J, with 11 bases between the two ends. The V gene's germline CDR1 is SEHNR and CDR2 FQNEAQ (reference sequence). This CDR3 spans 14 amino acids. Assay used: immunoSEQ multiplex PCR; TCRdb lists only in-frame clones, some missing. The sample has approximately 46,000 clones; more than 85% are singletons. V is TRBV7-9 and J is TRBJ2-1; tentatively, D is TRBD1 (5 bases). This specimen consisted of CD8+ T cells from peripheral blood mononuclear cells, obtained in the second trimester of pregnancy. This TCR derives from a female donor with multiple sclerosis, enrolled in a pregnancy study. CDR3 DNA sequence: TGTGCCAGCAGCTTACCAGGGTACCCCAATGAGCAGTTCTTC. Protein: CASSLPGYPNEQFF.